This T cell receptor (beta chain) was sequenced in a study of lymphopenia after photon versus proton radiotherapy. This CDR3 has 18 residues. V lost 4 bases to trimming and J lost 0 bases; unmatched junction nucleotides: 12. Germline CDR1 is LNHNV and CDR2 is YYDKDF (reference sequence). The assay was immunoSEQ multiplex PCR, and TCRdb's table has in-frame clones only and misses some. Counted here are around 66,000 clones, around 88% occurring once; the ten biggest clones make up around 2.1%. With respect to this clone: Its specificity is not known.

Whole-study findings and limits: Authors raise, but do not show, better survival with proton therapy. Post-nadir TCR diversity decline inversely tracked overall survival among those who died.

The clonotype originates from a man aged 40-49 years with gastric cancer. The V gene is TRBV15, the J gene TRBJ2-3; TRBD2 matches 8 bases. The material sequenced was peripheral blood, taken from a patient treated with photon-based radiotherapy. DNA of the CDR3: TGTGCCACCAGCAAAGGCGCGGGGGGCCCCGCTAGCACAGATACGCAGTATTTT. Encoded protein: CATSKGAGGPASTDTQYF.